This record looks at one T cell receptor beta chain sequence and its context. No antigen is known for it. This entry comes from a study of OX40 agonist ivuxolimab in advanced cancers. In the study overall: Six ivuxolimab dose levels, 0.01 to 10 mg/kg, were given intravenously every 2 weeks. Melanoma, hepatocellular carcinoma, head and neck or renal cell cancer occurred in dose-escalation patients. General study findings and limits: There were, on average, more expanded clones in CD8+ T cells than in CD4+. CD4+ and CD8+ T cells in blood underwent clonal expansion by week 6 at 0.1 to 3.0 mg/kg.

TCRdb's table, derived via immunoSEQ multiplex PCR, lists solely in-frame clones and lacks some. This table holds roughly 66,000 clones, roughly 85% found once. The CDR3 has 17 amino acids. Germline CDR1 SGHTA, CDR2 FQGNSA. V was clipped by 1 base and J by 1 base, with 13 bases between them. V and J are TRBV7-2 and TRBJ2-2; D not resolved. Sequenced material: CD4+ or CD8+ T cells sorted from blood, taken in a trial of the OX40 agonist ivuxolimab. The source of this sequence is an adult with an advanced solid tumor such as melanoma, head and neck, liver or kidney cancer. CDR3 sequence: CASSLVTRVVNTGELFF. The CDR3 DNA follows: TGTGCCAGCAGCTTAGTGACCCGGGTTGTGAACACCGGGGAGCTGTTTTTT.